The clone carrying this TCR beta chain was counted only a few times. cDNA serving as the sequencing template came from extracted, reverse transcribed RNA. Assay used: immunoSEQ multiplex PCR; TCRdb lists only in-frame clones, some missing. The sample lists roughly 200,000 clones; roughly 56% were seen once. Germline V gene lookup returns CDR1 SQVTM and CDR2 ANQGSEA. The CDR3 sequence is 10 residues long. V shed 5 bases and J shed 4 bases, with 6 bases lying between them. Sorting from PBMCs produced CD4+ and CD8+ T cells. This sample is part of a study of CD8+ T cells in alopecia areata. The rearrangement joins TRBV29-1 to TRBJ2-7; D is ambiguous. The sample consisted of CD8+ T cells sorted from blood. This receptor was taken from a human donor in good health. Here the CDR3 DNA reads TGCAGCGTTTCCGATTACGAGCAGTACTTC. It translates to CSVSDYEQYF.